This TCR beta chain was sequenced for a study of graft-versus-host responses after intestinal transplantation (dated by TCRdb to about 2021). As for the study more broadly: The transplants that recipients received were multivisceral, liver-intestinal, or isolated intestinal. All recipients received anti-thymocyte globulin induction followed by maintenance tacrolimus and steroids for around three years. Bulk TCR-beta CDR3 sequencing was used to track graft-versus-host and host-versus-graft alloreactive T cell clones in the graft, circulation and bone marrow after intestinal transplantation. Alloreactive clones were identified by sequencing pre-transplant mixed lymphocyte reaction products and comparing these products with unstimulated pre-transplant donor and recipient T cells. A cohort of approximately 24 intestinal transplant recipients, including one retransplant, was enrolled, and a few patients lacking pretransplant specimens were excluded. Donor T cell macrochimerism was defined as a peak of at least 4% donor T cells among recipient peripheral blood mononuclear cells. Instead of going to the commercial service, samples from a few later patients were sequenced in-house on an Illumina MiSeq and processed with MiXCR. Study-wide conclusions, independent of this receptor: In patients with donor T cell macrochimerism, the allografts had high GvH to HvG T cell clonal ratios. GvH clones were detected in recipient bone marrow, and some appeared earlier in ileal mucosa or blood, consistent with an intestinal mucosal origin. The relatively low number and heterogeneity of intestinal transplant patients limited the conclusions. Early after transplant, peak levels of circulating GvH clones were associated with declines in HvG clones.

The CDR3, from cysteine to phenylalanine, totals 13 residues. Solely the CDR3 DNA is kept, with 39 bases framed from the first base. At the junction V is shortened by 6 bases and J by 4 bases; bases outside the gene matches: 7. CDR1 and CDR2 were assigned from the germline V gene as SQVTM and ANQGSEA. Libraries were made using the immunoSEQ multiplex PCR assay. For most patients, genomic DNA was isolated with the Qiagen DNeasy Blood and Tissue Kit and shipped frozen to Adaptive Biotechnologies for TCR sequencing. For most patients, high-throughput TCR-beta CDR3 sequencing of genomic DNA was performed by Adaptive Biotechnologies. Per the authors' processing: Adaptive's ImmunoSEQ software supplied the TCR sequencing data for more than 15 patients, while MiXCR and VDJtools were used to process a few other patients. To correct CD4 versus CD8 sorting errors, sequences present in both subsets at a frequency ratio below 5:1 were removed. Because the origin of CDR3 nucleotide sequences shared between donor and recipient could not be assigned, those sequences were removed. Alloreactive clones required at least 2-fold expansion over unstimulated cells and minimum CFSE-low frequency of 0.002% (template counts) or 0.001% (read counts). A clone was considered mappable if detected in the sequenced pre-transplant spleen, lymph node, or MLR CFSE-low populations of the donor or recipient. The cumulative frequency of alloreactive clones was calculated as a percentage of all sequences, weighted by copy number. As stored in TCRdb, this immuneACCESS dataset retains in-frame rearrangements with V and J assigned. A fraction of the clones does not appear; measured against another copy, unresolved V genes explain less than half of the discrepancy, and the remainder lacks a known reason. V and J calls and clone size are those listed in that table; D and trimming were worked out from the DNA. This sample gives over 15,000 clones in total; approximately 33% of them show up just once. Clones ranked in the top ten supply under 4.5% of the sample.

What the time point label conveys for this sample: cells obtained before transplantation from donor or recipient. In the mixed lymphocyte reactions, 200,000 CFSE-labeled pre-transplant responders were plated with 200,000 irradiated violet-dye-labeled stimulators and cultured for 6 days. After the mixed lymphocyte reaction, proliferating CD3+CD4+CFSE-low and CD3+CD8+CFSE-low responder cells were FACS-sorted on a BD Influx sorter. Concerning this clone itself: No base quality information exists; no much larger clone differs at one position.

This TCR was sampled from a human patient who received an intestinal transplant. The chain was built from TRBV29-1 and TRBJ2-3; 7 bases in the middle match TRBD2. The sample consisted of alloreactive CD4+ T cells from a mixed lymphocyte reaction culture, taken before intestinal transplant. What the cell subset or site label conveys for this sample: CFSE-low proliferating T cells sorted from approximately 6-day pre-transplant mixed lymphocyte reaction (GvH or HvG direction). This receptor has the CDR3 CSVLFRGADTQYF. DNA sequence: TGCAGCGTCCTCTTTCGGGGGGCAGATACGCAGTATTTT.